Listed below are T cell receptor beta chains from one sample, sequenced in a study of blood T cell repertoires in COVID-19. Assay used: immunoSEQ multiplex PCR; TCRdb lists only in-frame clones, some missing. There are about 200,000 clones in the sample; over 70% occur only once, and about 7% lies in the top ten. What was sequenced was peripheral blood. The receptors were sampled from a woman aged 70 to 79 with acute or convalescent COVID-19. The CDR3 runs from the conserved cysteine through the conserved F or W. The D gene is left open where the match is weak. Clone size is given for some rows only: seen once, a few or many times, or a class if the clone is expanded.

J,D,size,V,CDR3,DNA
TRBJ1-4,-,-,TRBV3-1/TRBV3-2,CASSQGTALFF,TGTGCCAGCAGCCAAGGGACAGCTCTGTTTTTT
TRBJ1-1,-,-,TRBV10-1,CASRSGQMNTEAFF,TGCGCCAGCAGGTCCGGACAGATGAACACTGAAGCTTTCTTT
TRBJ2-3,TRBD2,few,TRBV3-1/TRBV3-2,CASSQVSGGATDTQYF,TGTGCCAGCAGCCAAGTCTCCGGGGGGGCCACAGATACGCAGTATTTT
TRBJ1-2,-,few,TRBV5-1,CASSHGQEQRSGWYGYTF,TGCGCCAGCAGCCACGGACAAGAACAGAGGAGCGGGTGGTATGGCTACACCTTC
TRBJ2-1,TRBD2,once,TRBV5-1,CASSLASGGAGNEQFF,TGCGCCAGCAGCTTGGCTAGCGGGGGGGCCGGCAATGAGCAGTTCTTC
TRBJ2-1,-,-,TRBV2,CASSELSGADEQFF,TGTGCCAGCAGTGAATTGAGTGGGGCAGATGAGCAGTTCTTC
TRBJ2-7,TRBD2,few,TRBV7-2,CASSRPGGEQYF,TGTGCCAGCAGCCGTCCGGGGGGCGAGCAGTACTTC
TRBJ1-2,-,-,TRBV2,CASSPGTYYGYTF,TGTGCCAGCAGTCCCGGGACTTACTATGGCTACACCTTC
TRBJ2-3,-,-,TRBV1,CTSNGPGGPGDTQYF,TGCACCAGCAATGGGCCGGGGGGGCCGGGAGATACGCAGTATTTT
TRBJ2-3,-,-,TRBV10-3,CAISESTGSVAGFGKDTQYF,TGTGCCATCAGTGAGTCGACAGGGTCGGTAGCGGGATTCGGGAAAGATACGCAGTATTTT
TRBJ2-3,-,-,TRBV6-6,CASSYQRQPTDTQYF,TGTGCCAGCAGTTATCAGCGGCAGCCAACAGATACGCAGTATTTT
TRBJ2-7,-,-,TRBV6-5,CASKDGSSYEQYF,TGTGCCAGCAAAGACGGGAGCTCCTACGAGCAGTACTTC
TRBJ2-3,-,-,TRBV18,CASSPNLGSPGTDTQYF,TGTGCCAGCTCACCAAATTTGGGGAGTCCCGGCACAGATACGCAGTATTTT
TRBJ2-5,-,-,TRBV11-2,CASSPTGMGETQYF,TGTGCCAGCAGCCCCACAGGGATGGGGGAGACCCAGTACTTC
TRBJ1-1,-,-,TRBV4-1,CASSQPQGGGTEAFF,TGCGCCAGCAGCCAGCCACAGGGTGGGGGCACTGAAGCTTTCTTT
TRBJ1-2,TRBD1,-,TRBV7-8,CASSFGQGRVYGYTF,TGTGCCAGCAGCTTCGGACAGGGCCGGGTCTATGGCTACACCTTC
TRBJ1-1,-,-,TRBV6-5,CASSRGTWRNTEAFF,TGTGCCAGCAGTAGGGGGACCTGGAGGAACACTGAAGCTTTCTTT
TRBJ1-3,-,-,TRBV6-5,CASSSWTGNTIYF,TGTGCCAGCAGTTCGTGGACAGGAAACACCATATATTTT
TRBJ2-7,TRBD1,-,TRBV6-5,CASTNRDRYYEQYF,TGTGCCAGCACCAACCGGGACAGATATTACGAGCAGTACTTC
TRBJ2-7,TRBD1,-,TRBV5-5,CASSLTGTATYEQYF,TGTGCCAGCAGCTTAACCGGGACAGCTACCTACGAGCAGTACTTC
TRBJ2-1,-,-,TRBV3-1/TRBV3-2,CASSPVGRRRSSYNEQFF,TGTGCCAGCAGCCCCGTTGGAAGGCGGAGAAGCTCCTACAATGAGCAGTTCTTC
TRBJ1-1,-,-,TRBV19,CASSTVRVNTEAFF,TGTGCCAGTAGTACGGTCAGGGTGAACACTGAAGCTTTCTTT
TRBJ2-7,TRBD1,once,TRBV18,CASSPPDRGYEQYF,TGTGCCAGCTCACCACCGGACAGGGGCTACGAGCAGTACTTC
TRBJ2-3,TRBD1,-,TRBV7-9,CASSPSPSLRDRASCTQYF,TGTGCCAGCAGTCCGTCCCCCTCTCTCCGGGACAGGGCCTCTTGTACGCAGTATTTT
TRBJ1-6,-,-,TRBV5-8,CASSLRTVSSYNSPLHF,TGTGCCAGCAGCTTGAGAACCGTCAGCTCCTATAATTCACCCCTCCACTTT
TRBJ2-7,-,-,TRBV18,CASSPPQGRYEQYF,TGTGCCAGCTCACCACCGCAGGGTCGATACGAGCAGTACTTC
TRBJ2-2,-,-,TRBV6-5,CASSYSRTGELFF,TGTGCCAGCAGTTACTCGAGGACCGGGGAGCTGTTTTTT
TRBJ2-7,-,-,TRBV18,CASSPPTAGEQYF,TGTGCCAGCTCACCACCGACCGCGGGGGAGCAGTACTTC
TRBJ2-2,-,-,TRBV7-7,CASSLADSSGELFF,TGTGCCAGCAGCTTAGCTGATAGTTCCGGGGAGCTGTTTTTT
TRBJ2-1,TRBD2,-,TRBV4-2,CASSQGRAGYNEQFF,TGTGCCAGCAGCCAAGGCCGAGCGGGGTACAATGAGCAGTTCTTC
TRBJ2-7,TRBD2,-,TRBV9,CASSPETGLAGTYEQYF,TGTGCCAGCAGCCCTGAAACTGGACTAGCGGGGACCTACGAGCAGTACTTC
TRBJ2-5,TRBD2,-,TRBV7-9,CASSSPTSGGGETQYF,TGTGCCAGCAGCTCTCCTACTAGCGGGGGGGGAGAGACCCAGTACTTC
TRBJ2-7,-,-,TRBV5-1,CASSQGTWEDEQYF,TGCGCCAGCAGCCAAGGTACCTGGGAGGACGAGCAGTACTTC
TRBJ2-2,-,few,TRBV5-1,CASSLGARTNTGELFF,TGCGCCAGCAGCTTGGGGGCCCGTACGAACACCGGGGAGCTGTTTTTT
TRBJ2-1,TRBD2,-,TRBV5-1,CASSTTSGVTYNEQFF,TGCGCCAGCAGCACGACTAGCGGGGTTACCTACAATGAGCAGTTCTTC
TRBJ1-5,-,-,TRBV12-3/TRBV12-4,CASTHGNQPQHF,TGTGCCAGCACCCACGGGAATCAGCCCCAGCATTTT
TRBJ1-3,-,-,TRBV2,CASSEMGLSGNTIYF,TGTGCCAGCAGTGAAATGGGGCTCTCTGGAAACACCATATATTTT
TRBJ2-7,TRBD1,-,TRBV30,CAWSVQGAPYEQYF,TGTGCCTGGAGTGTACAGGGGGCCCCCTACGAGCAGTACTTC
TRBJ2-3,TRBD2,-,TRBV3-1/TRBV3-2,CASSPFSGGAADTQYF,TGTGCCAGCAGCCCATTTAGCGGGGGGGCCGCAGATACGCAGTATTTT
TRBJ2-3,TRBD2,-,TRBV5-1,CASSPLPAGGGTDTQYF,TGCGCCAGCAGCCCATTGCCCGCGGGGGGGGGCACAGATACGCAGTATTTT
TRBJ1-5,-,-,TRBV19,CASSISWQVDTSQHF,TGTGCCAGTAGTATCTCGTGGCAGGTGGATACGTCCCAGCATTTT
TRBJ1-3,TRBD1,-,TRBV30,CAWDVSGTGNPNTIYF,TGTGCCTGGGACGTCTCCGGGACAGGAAATCCAAACACCATATATTTT
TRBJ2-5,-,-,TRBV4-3,CASSQDYQVGTQYF,TGCGCCAGCAGCCAAGACTACCAGGTGGGGACCCAGTACTTC
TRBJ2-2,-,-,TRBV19,CASRTPLKAGGELFF,TGTGCCAGTAGGACCCCCCTCAAGGCGGGCGGGGAGCTGTTTTTT
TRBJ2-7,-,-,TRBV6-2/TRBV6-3,CASSWGPAWRYEQYF,TGTGCCAGCAGTTGGGGGCCTGCCTGGCGCTACGAGCAGTACTTC